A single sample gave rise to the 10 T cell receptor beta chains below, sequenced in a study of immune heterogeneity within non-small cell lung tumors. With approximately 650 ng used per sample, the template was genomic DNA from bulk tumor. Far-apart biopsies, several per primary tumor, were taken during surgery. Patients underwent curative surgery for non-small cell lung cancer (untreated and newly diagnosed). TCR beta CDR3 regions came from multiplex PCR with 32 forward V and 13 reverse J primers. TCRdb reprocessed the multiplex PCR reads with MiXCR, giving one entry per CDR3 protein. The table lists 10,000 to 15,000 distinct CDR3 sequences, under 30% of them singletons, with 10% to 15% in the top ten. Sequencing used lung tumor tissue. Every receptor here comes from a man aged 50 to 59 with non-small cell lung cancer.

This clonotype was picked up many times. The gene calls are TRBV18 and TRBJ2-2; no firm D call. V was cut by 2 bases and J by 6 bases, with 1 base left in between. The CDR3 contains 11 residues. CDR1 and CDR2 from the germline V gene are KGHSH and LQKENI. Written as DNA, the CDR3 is TGTGCCAGCTCACCATCCGGGGAGCTGTTTTTT. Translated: CASSPSGELFF.

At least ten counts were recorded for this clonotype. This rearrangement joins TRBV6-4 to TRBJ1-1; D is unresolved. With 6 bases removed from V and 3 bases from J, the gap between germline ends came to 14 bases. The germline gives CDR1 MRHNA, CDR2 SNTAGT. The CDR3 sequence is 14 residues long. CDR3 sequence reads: CASRNSARDTEAFF. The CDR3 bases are TGTGCCAGCAGAAACTCCGCCAGAGACACTGAAGCTTTCTTT.

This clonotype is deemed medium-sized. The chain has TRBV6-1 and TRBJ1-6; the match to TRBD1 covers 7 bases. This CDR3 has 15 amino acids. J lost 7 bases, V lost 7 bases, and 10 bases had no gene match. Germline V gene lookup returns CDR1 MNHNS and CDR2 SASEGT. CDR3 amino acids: CASKIAGTENSPLHF. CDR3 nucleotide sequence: TGTGCCAGCAAAATTGCCGGGACAGAGAATTCACCCCTCCACTTT.

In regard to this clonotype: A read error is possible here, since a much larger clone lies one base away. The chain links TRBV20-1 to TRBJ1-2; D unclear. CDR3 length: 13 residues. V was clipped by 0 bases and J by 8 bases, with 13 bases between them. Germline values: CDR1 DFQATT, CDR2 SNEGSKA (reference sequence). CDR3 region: CSARDPCGHGYTF. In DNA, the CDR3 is TGCAGTGCTAGAGATCCCTGCGGGCACGGCTACACCTTC.

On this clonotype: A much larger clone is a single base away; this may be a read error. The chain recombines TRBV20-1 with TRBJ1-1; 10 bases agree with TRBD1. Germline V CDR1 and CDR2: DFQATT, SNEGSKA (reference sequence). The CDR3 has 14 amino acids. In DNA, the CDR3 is TGCAGTGCCAGACAGGGGGCGTTGAACACTGAAGCTATCTTT. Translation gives CSARQGALNTEAIF.

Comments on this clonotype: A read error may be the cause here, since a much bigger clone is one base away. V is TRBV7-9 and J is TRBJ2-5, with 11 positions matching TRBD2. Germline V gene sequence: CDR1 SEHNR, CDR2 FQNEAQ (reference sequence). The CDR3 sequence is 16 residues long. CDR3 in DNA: TGTGTCAGCAGCTTCCCAACGGGACTAGCGGAAGAGACCCAGTACTTC. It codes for CVSSFPTGLAEETQYF. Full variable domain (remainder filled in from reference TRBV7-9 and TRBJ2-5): DTGVSQNPRHKITKRGQNVTFRCDPISEHNRLYWYRQTLGQGPEFLTYFQNEAQLEKSRLLSDRFSAERPKGSFSTLEIQRTEQGDSAMYLCVSSFPTGLAEETQYFGPGTRLLVL.

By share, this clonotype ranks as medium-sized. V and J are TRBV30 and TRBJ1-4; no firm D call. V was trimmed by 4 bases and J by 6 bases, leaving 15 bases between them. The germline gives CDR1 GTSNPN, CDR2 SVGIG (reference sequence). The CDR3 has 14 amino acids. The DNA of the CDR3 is TGTGCCTGGACCCGGGTCCCGGGTGATGAAAAACTGTTTTTT. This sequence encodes CAWTRVPGDEKLFF.

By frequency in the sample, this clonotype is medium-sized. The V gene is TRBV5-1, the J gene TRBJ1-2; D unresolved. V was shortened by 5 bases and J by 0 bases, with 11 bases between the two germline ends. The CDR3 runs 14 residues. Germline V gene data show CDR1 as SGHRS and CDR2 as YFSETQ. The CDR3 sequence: CASSPPATNYGYTF. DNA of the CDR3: TGCGCCAGCAGTCCTCCAGCCACTAACTATGGCTACACCTTC.

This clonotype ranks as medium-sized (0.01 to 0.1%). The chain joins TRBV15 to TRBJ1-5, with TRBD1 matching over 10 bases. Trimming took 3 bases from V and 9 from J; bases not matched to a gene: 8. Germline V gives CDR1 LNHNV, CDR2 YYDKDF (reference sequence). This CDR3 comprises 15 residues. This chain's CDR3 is CATSRGTGEGRPQHF. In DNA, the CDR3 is TGTGCCACCAGCAGGGGGACAGGGGAGGGCCGGCCCCAGCATTTT. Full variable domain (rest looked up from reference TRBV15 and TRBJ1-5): DAMVIQNPRYQVTQFGKPVTLSCSQTLNHNVMYWYQQKSSQAPKLLFHYYDKDFNNEADTPDNFQSRRPNTSFCFLDIRSPGLGDTAMYLCATSRGTGEGRPQHFGDGTRLSIL.

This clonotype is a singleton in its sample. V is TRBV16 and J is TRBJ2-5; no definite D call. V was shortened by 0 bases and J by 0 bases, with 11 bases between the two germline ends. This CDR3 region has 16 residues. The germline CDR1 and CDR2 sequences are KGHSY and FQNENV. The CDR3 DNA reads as TGTGCCAGCAGCCAATCCTTCCTCAGGTACCAAGAGACCCAGTACTTC. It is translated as CASSQSFLRYQETQYF.